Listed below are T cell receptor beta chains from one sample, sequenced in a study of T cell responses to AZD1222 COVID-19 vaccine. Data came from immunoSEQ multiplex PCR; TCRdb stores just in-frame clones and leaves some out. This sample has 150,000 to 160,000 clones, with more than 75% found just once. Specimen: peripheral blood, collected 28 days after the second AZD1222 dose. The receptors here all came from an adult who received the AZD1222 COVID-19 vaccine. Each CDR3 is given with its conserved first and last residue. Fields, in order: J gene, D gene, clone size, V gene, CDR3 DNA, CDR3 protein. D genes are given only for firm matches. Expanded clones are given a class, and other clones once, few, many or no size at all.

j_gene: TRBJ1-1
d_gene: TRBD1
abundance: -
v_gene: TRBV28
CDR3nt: TGTGCCAGCAGTCCGGGACAGGGCTACACTGAAGCTTTCTTT
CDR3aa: CASSPGQGYTEAFF

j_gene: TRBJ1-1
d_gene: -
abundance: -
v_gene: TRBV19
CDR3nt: TGTGCCAGTAGTATGGTGCAAAGGGGCACTGAAGCTTTCTTT
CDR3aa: CASSMVQRGTEAFF

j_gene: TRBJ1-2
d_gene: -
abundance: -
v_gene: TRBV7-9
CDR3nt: TGTGCCAGCAGCTCCGCGGCAGGGTTCGGCTACACCTTC
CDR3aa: CASSSAAGFGYTF

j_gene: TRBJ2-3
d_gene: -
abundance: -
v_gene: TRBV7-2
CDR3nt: TGTGCCAGCAGTTCTACAGCAGATACGCAGTATTTT
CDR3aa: CASSSTADTQYF

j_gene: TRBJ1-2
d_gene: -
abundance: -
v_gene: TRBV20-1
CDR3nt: TGCAGTGCTAAAGACGGGGGTGGCTACACCTTC
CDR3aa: CSAKDGGGYTF

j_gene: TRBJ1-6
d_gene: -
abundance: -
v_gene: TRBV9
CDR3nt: TGTGCCAGCAGCCCCGTGGAGGGCTCACCCCTCCACTTT
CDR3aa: CASSPVEGSPLHF

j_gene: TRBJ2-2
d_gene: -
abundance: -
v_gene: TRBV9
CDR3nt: TGTGCCAGCAGCGCACAAACTGCCCTCGGCGCCGGGGAGCTGTTTTTT
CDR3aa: CASSAQTALGAGELFF

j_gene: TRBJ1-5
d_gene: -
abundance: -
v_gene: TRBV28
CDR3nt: TGTGCCAGCAGCCCGCCGGGTTTTAGCAATCAGCCCCAGCATTTT
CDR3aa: CASSPPGFSNQPQHF

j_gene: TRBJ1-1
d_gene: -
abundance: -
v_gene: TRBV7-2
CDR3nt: TGTGCCAGCAGCTTCGACAGTAGCATGAACACTGAAGCTTTCTTT
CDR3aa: CASSFDSSMNTEAFF

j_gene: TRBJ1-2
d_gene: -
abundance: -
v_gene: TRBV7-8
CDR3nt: TGTGCCAGCAGCTTAACCCAACAGGTCCTAGGGAGCTACACCTTC
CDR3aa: CASSLTQQVLGSYTF

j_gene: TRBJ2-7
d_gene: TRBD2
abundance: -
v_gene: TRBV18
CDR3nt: TGTGCCAGCTCACCTCAGGGAGGGACGGGAGGCGAGCAGTACTTC
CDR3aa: CASSPQGGTGGEQYF

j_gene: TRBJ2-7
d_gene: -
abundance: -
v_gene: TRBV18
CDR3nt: TGTGCCAGCTCAGAGTATTGGGACGGAGGGGAGCAGTACTTC
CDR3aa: CASSEYWDGGEQYF

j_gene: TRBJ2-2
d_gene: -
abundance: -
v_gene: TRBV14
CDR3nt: TGTGCCAGCAGCCCGACCTGGTTACACACCGGGGAGCTGTTTTTT
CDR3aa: CASSPTWLHTGELFF

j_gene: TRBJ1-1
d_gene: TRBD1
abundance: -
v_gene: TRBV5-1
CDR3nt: TGCGCCAGCAGCTTACAGGGGGTGAACACTGAAGCTTTCTTT
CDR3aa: CASSLQGVNTEAFF

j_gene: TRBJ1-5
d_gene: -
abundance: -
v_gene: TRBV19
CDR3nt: TGTGCCAGTAGCCCGAGCAGGAATCAGCCCCAGCATTTT
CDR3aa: CASSPSRNQPQHF

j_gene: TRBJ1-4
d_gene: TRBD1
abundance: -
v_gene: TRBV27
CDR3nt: TGTGCCAGCAGTTTACGGACAGGGGCGAAACTGTTTTTT
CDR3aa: CASSLRTGAKLFF

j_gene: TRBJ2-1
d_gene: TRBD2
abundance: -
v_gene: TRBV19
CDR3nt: TGTGCCAGTAGTCCCCAAGGAAGCGGGAGCGAGCAGTTCTTC
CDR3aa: CASSPQGSGSEQFF

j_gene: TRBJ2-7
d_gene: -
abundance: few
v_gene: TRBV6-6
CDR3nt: TGTGCCAGCAGTTCCCTGAACTACGAGCAGTACTTC
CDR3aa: CASSSLNYEQYF

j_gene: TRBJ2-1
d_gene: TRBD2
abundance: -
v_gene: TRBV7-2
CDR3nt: TGTGCCAGCAGCTTACAGCCGTTAGCGGGAGGCAATGAGCAGTTCTTC
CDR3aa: CASSLQPLAGGNEQFF

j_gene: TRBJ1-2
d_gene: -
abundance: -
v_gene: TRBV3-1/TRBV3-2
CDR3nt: TGTGCCAGCAGCCAAGGTGTCAGGGACTATGGCTACACCTTC
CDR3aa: CASSQGVRDYGYTF

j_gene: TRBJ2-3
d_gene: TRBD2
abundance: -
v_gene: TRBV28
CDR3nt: TGTGCCAGCAGTTCCCTAGCGGGAACAGATACGCAGTATTTT
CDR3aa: CASSSLAGTDTQYF

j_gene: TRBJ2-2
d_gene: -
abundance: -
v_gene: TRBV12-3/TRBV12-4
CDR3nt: TGTGCCAGCGGCCTACTTTCGACCGGGGAGCTGTTTTTT
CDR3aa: CASGLLSTGELFF

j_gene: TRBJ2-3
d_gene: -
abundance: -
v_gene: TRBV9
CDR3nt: TGTGCCAGCAGCGTAGGAGCAGATACGCAGTATTTT
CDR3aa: CASSVGADTQYF

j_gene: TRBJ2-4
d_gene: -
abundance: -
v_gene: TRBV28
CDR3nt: TGTGCCACGAACAGCCTATTGGGGATTCAGTACTTC
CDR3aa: CATNSLLGIQYF

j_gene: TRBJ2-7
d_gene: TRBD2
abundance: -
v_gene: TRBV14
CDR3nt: TGTGCCAGCAGCCGGATGACTAGCGGGAGTGTCTACGAGCAGTACTTC
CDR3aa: CASSRMTSGSVYEQYF

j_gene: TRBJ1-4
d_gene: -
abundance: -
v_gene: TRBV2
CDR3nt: TGTGCCGGGAGGGGGGGGACTAATGAAAAACTGTTTTTT
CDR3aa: CAGRGGTNEKLFF

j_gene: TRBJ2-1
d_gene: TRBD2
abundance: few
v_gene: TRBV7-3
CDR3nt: TGTGCCAGCAGCTTAACGGCTAGCGGAGGGAACAATGAGCAGTTCTTC
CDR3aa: CASSLTASGGNNEQFF

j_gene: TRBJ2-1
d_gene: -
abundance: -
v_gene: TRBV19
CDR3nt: TGTGCCAGTAGTTCAAGGGCAGACTCGAGCTCCTACAATGAGCAGTTCTTC
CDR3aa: CASSSRADSSSYNEQFF

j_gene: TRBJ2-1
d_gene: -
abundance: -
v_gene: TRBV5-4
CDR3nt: TGTGCCAGCAGCTTGACAGGAGCGGATGAGCAGTTCTTC
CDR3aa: CASSLTGADEQFF

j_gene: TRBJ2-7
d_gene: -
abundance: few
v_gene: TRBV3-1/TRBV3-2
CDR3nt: TGTGCCAGCAGCCCGGGAGTGTCGAGCTCCTACGAGCAGTACTTC
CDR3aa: CASSPGVSSSYEQYF

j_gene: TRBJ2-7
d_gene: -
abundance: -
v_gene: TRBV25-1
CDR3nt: TGTGCCAGCAGTGACGGCAGGAGGGGGGAGCAGTACTTC
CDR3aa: CASSDGRRGEQYF

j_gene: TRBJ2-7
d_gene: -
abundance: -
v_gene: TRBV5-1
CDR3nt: TGCGCCAGCAGCTCTGGTCCGTCGGAGATACAAAAGTTTGTGTACGAGCAGTACTTC
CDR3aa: CASSSGPSEIQKFVYEQYF

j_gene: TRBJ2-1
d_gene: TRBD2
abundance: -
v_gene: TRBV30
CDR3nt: TGTGCCTGGAGTTCCCTGTCCGCGGGAGGGTTAAGCTCCTACAATGAGCAGTTCTTC
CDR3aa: CAWSSLSAGGLSSYNEQFF

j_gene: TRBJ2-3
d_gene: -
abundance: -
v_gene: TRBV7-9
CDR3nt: TGTGCCAGCAGCTATGGAAGTGCAAATACGCAGTATTTT
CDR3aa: CASSYGSANTQYF

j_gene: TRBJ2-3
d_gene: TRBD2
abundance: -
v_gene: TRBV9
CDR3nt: TGTGCCAGCAGCGTAGGGGAGGGTAGGGCAGATACGCAGTATTTT
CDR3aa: CASSVGEGRADTQYF

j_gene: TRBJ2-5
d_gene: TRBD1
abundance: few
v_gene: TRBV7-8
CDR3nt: TGTGCCAGCGGACAGGGACCAAAAGAGACCCAGTACTTC
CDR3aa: CASGQGPKETQYF

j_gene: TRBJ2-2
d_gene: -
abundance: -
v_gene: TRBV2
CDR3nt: TGTGCCAGCAGTTTAACGGGACAAAAGGCCCTGGGAGCCGGGGAGCTGTTTTTT
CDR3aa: CASSLTGQKALGAGELFF